This T cell receptor (beta chain) emerged from a study of T-cell reconstitution after alpha-beta-depleted transplantation in children. Turning to this clonotype: The target antigen is unknown.

The V gene's germline CDR1 is ENHRY and CDR2 SYGVKD. The V end was cut by 3 bases, the J end by 8 bases, with 10 bases between. The CDR3 is made up of 13 amino acids. Study outcomes and limitations: In patients about two months after transplant, alpha-beta T cells reportedly arose from several hundred expanded graft clones. Counts and diversity of T cells one year after transplant came mostly from newly produced T cells. Surviving recipient T cells and intrathymic progenitors accounted for some patients' high TCRbeta diversity at day 60.

It was with unique molecular identifiers that the TCRbeta library was prepared. A single record per CDR3 protein comes from TCRdb applying MiXCR to the PCR reads. The sample contains roughly 570,000 distinct CDR3 sequences, 25% to 30% of which appear only once. The material was PBMCs, obtained before TCRalphabeta/CD19-depleted stem cell transplant. The chain links TRBV10-3 to TRBJ2-2, with D tentatively TRBD2 (6 bases). The sequence was obtained from a boy younger than two with Wiskott-Aldrich syndrome, due to receive a stem cell transplant. The CDR3 DNA reads as TGTGCCATCAGTGACAGCGCGGGAGGGGAGCTGTTTTTT. Its translation: CAISDSAGGELFF.